The 17 T cell receptor beta chains listed next were all sequenced from one sample in a study of blood T cell repertoires in COVID-19. Generated by immunoSEQ multiplex PCR, the TCRdb table keeps only in-frame clones and is missing some. Here the sample spans some 300,000 clones, nearly 90% being singletons. The sequenced material came from peripheral blood. The origin of the receptors is a woman in her forties with COVID-19, enrolled during active disease.

This clone was detected once. V gene TRBV9 combines with J gene TRBJ1-6; D is perhaps TRBD1 (6 bases). The CDR3 sequence is 13 residues long. The V end lost 1 base, the J end lost 7 bases, and 6 bases lay between the germline ends. CDR1 is SGDLS and CDR2 is YYNGEE in the germline V gene. Here the CDR3 reads CASSVRGNSPLHF. The CDR3 DNA reads TGTGCCAGCAGCGTAAGGGGGAATTCACCCCTCCACTTT.

The gene calls are TRBV29-1 and TRBJ2-3; 16 bases align to TRBD2. V shed 1 base and J 2 bases; nucleotides not matched to a gene: 24. Germline loops: CDR1 SQVTM, CDR2 ANQGSEA. This CDR3 is built from 24 residues. The CDR3 loop is CSVEGAPGLAGGPTSLSDTDTQYF. The CDR3 nucleotides are TGCAGCGTTGAAGGCGCCCCGGGACTAGCGGGAGGGCCTACATCCCTGAGTGACACAGATACGCAGTATTTT.

The gene calls are TRBV28 and TRBJ1-5; D possibly corresponds to TRBD1 (5 bases). The CDR3 covers 16 residues. V was trimmed by 6 bases and J by 2 bases, leaving 17 bases between them. Germline V gene lookup returns CDR1 MDHEN and CDR2 SYDVKM. CDR3 sequence: CASRGDDRRGNQPQHF. CDR3 nucleotide sequence: TGTGCCAGCAGAGGGGATGATCGTAGAGGCAATCAGCCCCAGCATTTT.

The chain links TRBV7-9 to TRBJ1-4, with 11 positions matching TRBD1. CDR3 length equals 16 residues. Germline V gives CDR1 SEHNR, CDR2 FQNEAQ (reference sequence). V was clipped by 4 bases and J by 3 bases; unmatched bases: 4. The DNA for the CDR3 is TGTGCCAGCAGCTCTGGGACAGGGGGTCCTAATGAAAAACTGTTTTTT. This translates into CASSSGTGGPNEKLFF.

The chain links TRBV4-3 to TRBJ2-5; 7 nucleotides agree with TRBD2. V lost 2 bases, J lost 5 bases, and 5 bases stayed unmatched. This CDR3 region has 14 residues. Germline CDR1 LGHNA, CDR2 YSLEER. CDR3 region: CASSQKAGEETQYF. The CDR3 DNA follows: TGCGCCAGCAGCCAAAAGGCGGGGGAGGAGACCCAGTACTTC.

As to this clone: The same CDR3 also results from other DNA sequences found in this sample. This chain uses TRBV5-1 with TRBJ1-1; the match to TRBD1 covers 8 bases. V lost 3 bases to trimming and J lost 1 base; unmatched junction nucleotides: 2. The CDR3 spans 14 residues. Germline CDR1 is SGHRS and CDR2 is YFSETQ. The CDR3 spells CASSSGTGNTEAFF. In DNA, the CDR3 is TGCGCCAGCAGCTCAGGGACAGGGAACACTGAAGCTTTCTTT. Looking up the rest from reference TRBV5-1 and TRBJ1-1 gives the full variable domain: KAGVTQTPRYLIKTRGQQVTLSCSPISGHRSVSWYQQTPGQGLQFLFEYFSETQRNKGNFPGRFSGRQFSNSRSEMNVSTLELGDSALYLCASSSGTGNTEAFFGQGTRLTVV.

The chain is built from TRBV2 and TRBJ2-7, with D maybe TRBD2 (7 bases). The CDR3 contains 15 residues. V lost 0 bases and J 6 bases, leaving 15 bases between the germline ends. In germline, CDR1 is SNHLY, CDR2 FYNNEI. The CDR3 DNA reads TGTGCCAGCAGTGAAGCTGGTGGGGGGGCGAGCGAGCAGTACTTC. Encoded protein: CASSEAGGGASEQYF.

The chain combines TRBV28 with TRBJ2-7; 7 bases match TRBD1. The CDR3 contains 14 residues. V shed 2 bases, J shed 6 bases, and the junction held 7 bases outside the gene matches. Germline CDR1 reads MDHEN; CDR2 reads SYDVKM. The CDR3 region has the DNA TGTGCCAGCAGTTTAGCCCCACAGGGGCGCGAGCAGTACTTC. It encodes CASSLAPQGREQYF.

The rearrangement links TRBV5-5 to TRBJ2-7; perhaps TRBD2 as D (5 bases). The CDR3 has 13 amino acids. V shed 4 bases and J shed 6 bases, with 14 bases lying between them. Germline-derived CDR1 and CDR2 are SGHKS and YYEKEE (reference sequence). CDR3 coding DNA: TGTGCCAGCAGCCATACTTCACGGGGCGAGCAGTACTTC. As protein: CASSHTSRGEQYF.

The chain joins TRBV28 to TRBJ2-1; 10 bases are shared with TRBD2. The V segment lost 6 bases and the J segment 0 bases; nucleotides outside the gene matches: 5. There are 16 residues in the CDR3. Germline CDR1 and CDR2: MDHEN and SYDVKM. The CDR3 is CASRAPSGSSYNEQFF. CDR3 nucleotide sequence: TGTGCCAGCAGGGCCCCTAGCGGGAGCTCCTACAATGAGCAGTTCTTC.

J is TRBJ1-2 and V is TRBV9, with a weak D call TRBD1 (5 bases). This CDR3 is built from 16 residues. The V and J ends lost 0 bases and 7 bases respectively, with 19 bases between them. Per germline, CDR1 SGDLS and CDR2 YYNGEE. CDR3 DNA: TGTGCCAGCAGCGTAGCTACCAGGGAGGGGTCGGGTGGCTACACCTTC. It specifies CASSVATREGSGGYTF.

This rearrangement joins TRBV11-2 to TRBJ2-7; D perhaps matches TRBD2 (6 bases). The CDR3 covers 15 residues. V lost 5 bases, J lost 4 bases, and 18 bases lay in between. CDR1 SGHAT and CDR2 FQNNGV come from the germline V gene. In nucleotides, the CDR3 is TGTGCCAGCAGCCACTACCGGGAGCGCAATTACGAGCAGTACTTC. It specifies CASSHYRERNYEQYF. The entire variable domain, with the rest obtained from reference TRBV11-2 and TRBJ2-7, is as follows: EAGVAQSPRYKIIEKRQSVAFWCNPISGHATLYWYQQILGQGPKLLIQFQNNGVVDDSQLPKDRFSAERLKGVDSTLKIQPAKLEDSAVYLCASSHYRERNYEQYFGPGTRLTVT.

This sequence joins TRBV3-1 (or the pseudogene TRBV3-2) and TRBJ2-5; D possibly corresponds to TRBD2 (6 bases). Germline CDR1 is LGHDT and CDR2 is YNNKEL (reference sequence). Trimming removed 4 bases from V and 2 bases from J, with 14 bases in between. This CDR3 comprises 15 residues. The CDR3 loop is CASSLGLLLQETQYF. CDR3 DNA: TGTGCCAGCAGCCTGGGACTCCTTCTACAAGAGACCCAGTACTTC.

This rearrangement joins TRBV7-2 to TRBJ2-7; a possible D gene is TRBD2 (5 bases). Looked up from germline, CDR1 is SGHTA and CDR2 is FQGNSA. This CDR3 contains 14 residues. With 3 bases removed from V and 7 bases from J, the gap between germline ends came to 16 bases. CDR3 protein: CASSFRGLTQEQYF. CDR3 DNA: TGTGCCAGCAGCTTCCGCGGGTTGACGCAGGAGCAGTACTTC.

This clone was recorded only once. The chain combines TRBV20-1 with TRBJ1-6; D possibly corresponds to TRBD1 (5 bases). Per germline, CDR1 DFQATT and CDR2 SNEGSKA (reference sequence). Trimming pared 3 bases from V and 5 bases from J, leaving 14 bases between. This CDR3 spans 15 amino acids. The CDR3 protein is CSASLGGSNNSPLHF. The CDR3 coding sequence is TGCAGTGCTAGTTTGGGGGGGTCTAATAATTCACCCCTCCACTTT.

The chain employs TRBV7-9 and TRBJ2-2; 8 bases align to TRBD1. Trimming removed 5 bases from V and 2 bases from J; junction bases left unmatched: 16. The V gene's germline CDR1 is SEHNR and CDR2 FQNEAQ (reference sequence). The CDR3 has 19 residues. The CDR3 DNA sequence: TGTGCCAGCAGCCCCCGACTTGGACAGGGCGAATCCAACACCGGGGAGCTGTTTTTT. Its translation is CASSPRLGQGESNTGELFF. The full variable domain, completed using reference TRBV7-9 and TRBJ2-2, is DTGVSQNPRHKITKRGQNVTFRCDPISEHNRLYWYRQTLGQGPEFLTYFQNEAQLEKSRLLSDRFSAERPKGSFSTLEIQRTEQGDSAMYLCASSPRLGQGESNTGELFFGEGSRLTVL.

The rearrangement links TRBV5-4 to TRBJ1-2; D call uncertain. The CDR3 contains 15 residues. CDR1 and CDR2 (germline): SGHNT, YYREEE (reference sequence). Trimming removed 2 bases at V and 7 bases at J, with 18 bases between. The CDR3 protein is CASSFGKGGLSGYTF. As DNA, the CDR3 is TGTGCCAGCAGCTTTGGAAAGGGCGGGCTCTCTGGCTACACCTTC.